The source of this T cell receptor (beta chain) is a study of T cells in Graves' hyperthyroidism and ophthalmopathy (dated by TCRdb to the late 2010s). A note on the overall study: Peripheral blood samples were taken at the time of initial diagnosis, prior to any treatment. In addition, the study compared T-cell repertoires in thyroid tissue and in blood from six Graves' hyperthyroidism patients. To identify TCR V-J signatures that set the groups apart, the researchers used a discovery cohort of 100 patients, made up of 40 to 45 with Graves' ophthalmopathy and some 55 with stable Graves' hyperthyroidism. The paper reports TCR Vbeta CDR3 sequencing of more than 120 peripheral blood samples: 40 or so ophthalmopathy, about 75 hyperthyroidism and around 17 progressor patients. For training and testing, the 100 or so patients in the discovery cohort were randomly divided in a 7:3 ratio. Prospective prediction of ophthalmopathy was tested in an independent validation cohort of some 20 hyperthyroidism patients and 17 patients who later progressed to ophthalmopathy. Once sampling was done, hyperthyroidism patients were given methimazole at a starting dose of 30 mg daily, whereas ophthalmopathy patients were given high-dose intravenous methylprednisolone. Overall study outcomes, separate from this receptor: Most expanded thyroid clonotypes (frequency above 0.001) were also detected in blood, a finding suggesting that blood repertoires may reflect thyroid immune responses. Sample size was not statistically predetermined, and investigators were not blinded to group allocation. In validation, the model predicted progression to ophthalmopathy with 55% to 71% sensitivity and 72% to 85% specificity, a median of roughly seven months before onset. A 13 V-J signature model separated ophthalmopathy from stable hyperthyroidism, with approximately 86% sensitivity and 81% to 83% specificity in cross-validation and 80%/75% in testing.

Trimming accounts for 6 bases at V and 7 bases at J, while the number of junction bases matched to no gene is 8. For CDR1 and CDR2, the germline V gene (reference sequence) lists SGHKS and YYEKEE. Counted from cysteine to phenylalanine, this CDR3 has 15 amino acids. Only the CDR3 DNA is retained, 45 bases long and in frame from the first base. This clonotype was seen a few times. Its antigen is still unknown. No qualities accompany the bases; no much larger clone lies one base away. Amplification of TCR beta CDR3 regions was carried out from RNA transcripts. For the first round of RT-PCR on the TCR CDR3, the HTBI primer set was used together with the Qiagen OneStep RT-PCR kit. A second multiplex PCR round built the libraries, followed by size selection and purification. Paired-end sequencing of the libraries was performed with 100 bp reads on an Illumina HiSeq2000. For the original study's pipeline: Raw data were processed with SOAPnuke, discarding reads with adapters, uncalled bases, mean Phred below 15, or no exact constant-primer or identifier match. COPE v1.2.5 was used to merge high-quality paired reads, and clonotypes were defined as unique nucleotide sequences. MiTCR v1.1 was used to align clonotypes to the IMGT TRBV, TRBD and TRBJ reference segments. The analysis was restricted to V-J combinations with a frequency above 0.0001, which together covered 99.2% of the repertoires. The TCS score was defined as F50 (clonal expansion) divided by E x V (chaos), with BLOSUM62-based TCRdist calculated between CDR3 peptides within each V-J. Welch's t-statistics and random forest reduced roughly 540 V-J features to 13, which were used in a naive Bayes classifier (R e1071). Through fastp at Q25 and MiXCR, TCRdb rebuilt clones from the public reads, retaining in-frame beta chains. Every distinct CDR3 protein forms one entry, paired with its most common genes and DNA. None of the V and J calls come from the authors' own analysis; TCRdb made them. In all, the sample holds around 350,000 distinct CDR3 sequences, and around 25% of those were seen once. The ten largest clones take up more than 60% of the sample.

A patient counted as having stable Graves' hyperthyroidism if no progression to ophthalmopathy occurred over 18 months of follow-up. Hyperthyroidism patients were aged 18 to 65 years and newly diagnosed, with disease duration of less than 2 months. Any patient with an uncontrolled infection, another autoimmune disease, pregnancy or lactation was excluded. Diagnoses were established on the basis of clinical symptoms, serum thyroxine and TRAb, thyroid ultrasound, and orbital computed tomography. PBMCs were separated from 10 ml of fresh peripheral blood using Ficoll-Paque density gradient centrifugation. Total RNA was extracted with Trizol reagent, and quality was checked on an Agilent 2100 Bioanalyzer.

The sequence was collected from a man between 50 and 59 years old with Graves' hyperthyroidism. Sequencing was done on a sample of blood. The V gene is TRBV5-5 and the J gene is TRBJ2-1; 12 of the junction bases match TRBD2. The CDR3 is CASTWGLAGYNEQFF. The DNA is as follows: TGTGCCAGCACATGGGGACTAGCGGGTTATAATGAGCAGTTCTTC. The full variable domain, with segments outside the CDR3 supplied by the reference TRBV5-5 and TRBJ2-1 proteins, appears as DAGVTQSPTHLIKTRGQQVTLRCSPISGHKSVSWYQQVLGQGPQFIFQYYEKEERGRGNFPDRFSARQFPNYSSELNVNALLLGDSALYLCASTWGLAGYNEQFFGPGTRLTVL.